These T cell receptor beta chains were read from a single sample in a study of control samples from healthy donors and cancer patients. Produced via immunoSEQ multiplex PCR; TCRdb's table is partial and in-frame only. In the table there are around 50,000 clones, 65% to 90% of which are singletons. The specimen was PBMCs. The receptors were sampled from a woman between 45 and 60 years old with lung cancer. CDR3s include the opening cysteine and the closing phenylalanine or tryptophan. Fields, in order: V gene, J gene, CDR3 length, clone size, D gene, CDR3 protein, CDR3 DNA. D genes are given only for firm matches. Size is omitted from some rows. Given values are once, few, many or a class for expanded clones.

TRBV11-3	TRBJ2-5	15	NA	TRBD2	CASSPPGTSGLSQYF	TGTGCCAGCAGCCCGCCCGGGACTAGCGGGCTAAGCCAGTACTTC
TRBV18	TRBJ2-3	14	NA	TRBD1	CASSLGTATDTQYF	TGTGCCAGCTCACTCGGGACAGCCACAGATACGCAGTATTTT
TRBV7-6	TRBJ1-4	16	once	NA	CASSLDGGVTNEKLFF	TGTGCCAGCAGCTTAGACGGGGGCGTAACTAATGAAAAACTGTTTTTT
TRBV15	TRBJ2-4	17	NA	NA	CATSRTSDNLAKNIQYF	TGTGCCACCAGCAGGACGAGCGACAATCTAGCCAAAAACATTCAGTACTTC
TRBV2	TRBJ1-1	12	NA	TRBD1	CASSTGGTEAFF	TGTGCCAGCTCTACAGGGGGCACTGAAGCTTTCTTT
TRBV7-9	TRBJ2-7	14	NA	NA	CASSFSDPWREQYF	TGTGCCAGCAGCTTTTCGGACCCTTGGCGCGAGCAGTACTTC
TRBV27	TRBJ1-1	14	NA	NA	CASTTWGANTEAFF	TGTGCCAGCACTACTTGGGGGGCGAACACTGAAGCTTTCTTT
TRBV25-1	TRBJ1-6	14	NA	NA	CASSRDSYNSPLHF	TGTGCCAGCAGTCGGGACTCCTATAATTCACCCCTCCACTTT
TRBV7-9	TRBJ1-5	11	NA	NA	CASSSLGPQHF	TGTGCCAGCAGCTCCTTGGGGCCCCAGCATTTT
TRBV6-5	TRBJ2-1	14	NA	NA	CASSYSTQYNEQFF	TGTGCCAGCAGTTACTCGACCCAATACAATGAGCAGTTCTTC
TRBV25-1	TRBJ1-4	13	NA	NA	CASSGGSNEKLFF	TGTGCCAGCAGTGGGGGGTCTAATGAAAAACTGTTTTTT
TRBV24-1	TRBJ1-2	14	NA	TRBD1	CATSDQTGVRGYTF	TGTGCCACCAGTGATCAGACAGGGGTCCGTGGCTACACCTTC
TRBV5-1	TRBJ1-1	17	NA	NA	CASSLGGSINLNTEAFF	TGCGCCAGCAGCTTGGGGGGCAGCATAAATTTGAACACTGAAGCTTTCTTT
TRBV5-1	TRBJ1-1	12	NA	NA	CASIGGNTEAFF	TGCGCCAGCATCGGAGGGAACACTGAAGCTTTCTTT
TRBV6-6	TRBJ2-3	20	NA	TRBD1	CASSQLGSRAGQGSTDTQYF	TGTGCCAGCAGCCAACTCGGTTCCCGAGCTGGACAGGGGAGCACAGATACGCAGTATTTT
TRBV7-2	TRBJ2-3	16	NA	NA	CASSSWGPQSTDTQYF	TGTGCCAGCAGTTCCTGGGGACCCCAAAGCACAGATACGCAGTATTTT
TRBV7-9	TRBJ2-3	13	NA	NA	CASSLERTDTQYF	TGTGCCAGCAGCTTAGAAAGGACAGATACGCAGTATTTT
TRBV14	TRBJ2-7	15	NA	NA	CASSPGIFGAYEQYF	TGTGCCAGCAGCCCAGGGATCTTTGGCGCCTACGAGCAGTACTTC
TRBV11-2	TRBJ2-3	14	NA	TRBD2	CASRSGRSTDTQYF	TGTGCCAGCAGGAGCGGGAGAAGCACAGATACGCAGTATTTT
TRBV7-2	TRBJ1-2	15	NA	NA	CASSLGQQGPYGYTF	TGTGCCAGCAGCTTGGGGCAACAGGGACCCTATGGCTACACCTTC
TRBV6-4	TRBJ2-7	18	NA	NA	CASSENYSDSPKIYEQYF	TGTGCCAGCAGTGAAAACTATTCCGACAGCCCTAAAATTTACGAGCAGTACTTC
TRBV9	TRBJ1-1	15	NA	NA	CASSVRDGTNTEAFF	TGTGCCAGCAGCGTTCGGGACGGAACGAACACTGAAGCTTTCTTT
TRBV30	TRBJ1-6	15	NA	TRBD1	CAWRTGRLDNSPLHF	TGTGCCTGGAGGACAGGGAGGTTGGATAATTCACCCCTCCACTTT
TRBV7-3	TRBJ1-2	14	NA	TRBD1	CASSLNPGGDGYTF	TGTGCCAGCAGCTTAAATCCAGGGGGTGATGGCTACACCTTC
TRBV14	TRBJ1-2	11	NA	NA	CASRGPGGYTF	TGTGCCAGCAGGGGCCCGGGCGGCTACACCTTC
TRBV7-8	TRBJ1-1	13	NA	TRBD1	CASSSMTGTEAFF	TGTGCCAGCAGCTCCATGACAGGGACTGAAGCTTTCTTT
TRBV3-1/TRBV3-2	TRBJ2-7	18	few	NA	CASSQDIGQGGPSYEQYF	TGTGCCAGCAGCCAAGATATAGGGCAAGGGGGGCCTTCCTACGAGCAGTACTTC
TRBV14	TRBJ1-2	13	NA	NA	CASSQENNYGYTF	TGTGCCAGCAGCCAAGAGAACAACTATGGCTACACCTTC
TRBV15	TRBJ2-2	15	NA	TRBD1	CATSRGQGAGGELFF	TGTGCCACCAGCAGAGGACAGGGGGCAGGCGGGGAGCTGTTTTTT
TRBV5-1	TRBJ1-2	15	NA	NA	CASSSGGNLNYGYTF	TGCGCCAGCAGCTCTGGGGGGAACCTCAACTATGGCTACACCTTC
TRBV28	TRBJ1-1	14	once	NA	CASKRTQGYTEAFF	TGTGCCAGCAAACGAACTCAGGGGTACACTGAAGCTTTCTTT
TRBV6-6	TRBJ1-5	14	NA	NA	CASSYLDRNQPQHF	TGTGCCAGCAGTTACCTCGACAGAAATCAGCCCCAGCATTTT
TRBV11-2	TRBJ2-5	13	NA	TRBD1	CASSSRGLETQYF	TGTGCCAGCAGCTCCAGGGGGCTGGAGACCCAGTACTTC
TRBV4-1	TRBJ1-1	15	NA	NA	CASSQEGGGNTEAFF	TGCGCCAGCAGCCAAGAAGGTGGGGGGAACACTGAAGCTTTCTTT
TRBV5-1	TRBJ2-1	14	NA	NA	CASSLVFRDNEQFF	TGCGCCAGCAGCTTGGTTTTTAGGGATAATGAGCAGTTCTTC
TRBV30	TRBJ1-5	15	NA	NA	CAYSDGQHSNQPQHF	TGTGCCTATTCAGACGGACAGCATAGCAATCAGCCCCAGCATTTT
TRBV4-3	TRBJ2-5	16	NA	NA	CASSQVLQDRWETQYF	TGCGCCAGCAGCCAAGTGCTCCAGGATAGATGGGAGACCCAGTACTTC
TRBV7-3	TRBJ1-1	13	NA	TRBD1	CASSLQGGLEAFF	TGTGCCAGCAGCCTACAGGGGGGGTTAGAAGCTTTCTTT
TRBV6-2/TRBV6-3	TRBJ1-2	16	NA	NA	CASSYSRKGSNYGYTF	TGTGCCAGCAGTTACTCGAGAAAAGGCAGTAACTATGGCTACACCTTC
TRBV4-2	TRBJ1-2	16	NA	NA	CASSQGGETLRGGYTF	TGTGCCAGCAGCCAAGGGGGGGAGACACTTCGAGGAGGCTACACCTTC
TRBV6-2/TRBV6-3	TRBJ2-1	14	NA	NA	CASSRLSSYNEQFF	TGTGCCAGCAGTCGCTTGAGCTCCTACAATGAGCAGTTCTTC
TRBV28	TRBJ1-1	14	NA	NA	CASSLQEVDTEAFF	TGTGCCAGCAGTTTACAGGAGGTAGACACTGAAGCTTTCTTT
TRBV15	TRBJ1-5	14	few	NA	CATSSGDWDQPQHF	TGTGCCACCAGCAGCGGGGACTGGGATCAGCCCCAGCATTTT
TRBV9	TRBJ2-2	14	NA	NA	CASSGDRNTGELFF	TGTGCCAGCAGCGGTGACAGGAACACCGGGGAGCTGTTTTTT
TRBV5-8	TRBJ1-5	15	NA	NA	CASSRGQVGGQPQHF	TGTGCCAGCAGCCGAGGGCAGGTTGGAGGTCAGCCCCAGCATTTT
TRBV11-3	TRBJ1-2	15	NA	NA	CASSLRRTENYGYTF	TGTGCCAGCAGCCTACGCCGGACAGAAAACTATGGCTACACCTTC